This T cell receptor beta chain was documented in a study of T cell responses to AZD1222 COVID-19 vaccine. Assay: immunoSEQ multiplex PCR; the TCRdb copy retains only in-frame clones and omits some. Of 80,000 to 95,000 clones listed, about 90% are singletons. Trimming took off 8 bases at V and 5 bases at J, with 15 bases between the two ends. Germline V CDR1 and CDR2: SGHVS, FQNEAQ. CDR3 size: 13 residues. Material: peripheral blood, obtained on day 0 of AZD1222 vaccination. This clonotype was sampled from an adult in good health. The rearrangement uses TRBV7-8 and TRBJ1-1, with D hard to call. CDR3 DNA: TGTGCCAGCGCGATGGGGAAAACGACTGAAGCTTTCTTT. It is translated as CASAMGKTTEAFF.